This T cell receptor (beta chain) was sequenced during a study of cytomegalovirus exposure and HLA in healthy donors (dated by TCRdb to the late 2010s). Study-level background: A later analysis indicated that the roughly 130 validation repertoires were generated on the platform also employed for the approximately 700 repertoires of the first cohort. The study aimed to test whether cataloging public T cell receptors could reveal signatures of past pathogen exposure. Besides the first cohort of about 730 subjects, a separate validation cohort made up of 95 to 150 different subjects was used. High-throughput TCR immunosequencing, statistical association of individual TCRs with disease status, and machine learning were combined to predict cytomegalovirus infection status.

Donors formed part of the validation cohort, which comprised about 130 subjects and was distinct from the first cohort of fewer than 750 subjects. The full study reports these points: In vitro tests confirmed that three of the cytomegalovirus-associated TCR beta chains recognize cytomegalovirus antigens. Most TCR sequences were seen in very few donors, while some public TCRs were found in many individuals. According to the authors, the approach could potentially be generalized to other disease states and immunological phenotypes. Of the cluster scores, approximately 95% were above 0 in a later analysis, which found that TCRs clustered in the first cohort also tended to co-occur in the 120 or so validation repertoires. A later analysis had no HLA typing for the validation cohort, so co-occurrence there was scored across all 130 or so repertoires. The study gave a list of around 170 TCR beta chains associated with cytomegalovirus. The classifier was reported to diagnose cytomegalovirus status with high specificity and sensitivity in both the original cohort and the validation cohort.

A word on this clone: Its antigen is unknown. Nothing much larger sits one base from this clone, and base qualities are not available.

The library relied on the immunoSEQ multiplex PCR assay. Turning to the authors' computational methods: To diagnose cytomegalovirus status from the catalog of TCR beta chain sequences, a statistical classification framework was built. The table comes from immuneACCESS by way of TCRdb, which keeps in-frame sequences with V and J called. Part of the clones is missing from these tables; in studies checked, under half for an unresolved V gene and the rest for unknown reasons. V, J and clone size derive from that table, while D and trimming were established from the DNA sequence. In all, the sample holds 250,000 to 350,000 clones, and 70% to 90% of those were seen once. Around 0.84% of the sample rests with the top ten. V gives up 5 bases and J gives up 2 bases, and the segment between their germline ends measures 17 bases. The germline V gene (reference sequence) sets CDR1 to SGHAT and CDR2 to FQDESV. The CDR3 spans 16 residues, from the cysteine through the phenylalanine. The retained sequence is limited to the CDR3, 48 bases, with the frame set at the first base.

Recombination connected TRBV11-1 to TRBJ2-3; the D region possibly corresponds to TRBD2 (5 bases align). Material for sequencing was PBMCs. The clonotype originates from a woman younger than 35 in good health and CMV-seronegative. The nucleotide sequence reads as follows: TGTGCCAGCAGCCCCAGGAGCGGAGTTATCACAGATACGCAGTATTTT. Translated, it reads CASSPRSGVITDTQYF.